This is a list of T cell receptor beta chains from one sample in a study of breast tumors, draining lymph nodes, adjacent tissues. TCRdb analysed the multiplex PCR reads with MiXCR anew, one entry per CDR3 protein. Among approximately 230,000 distinct CDR3 sequences listed, under 40% were seen once. Specimen: axillary lymph node tissue. These receptors came from a female donor with breast cancer. Some clones in this sample may be carry-over from other donors' samples. The CDR3 runs from the conserved cysteine through the conserved F or W. D genes are given only for firm matches. Clone size is given for some rows only: seen once, a few or many times, or a class if the clone is expanded.

J	V	D	size	DNA	CDR3
TRBJ2-5	TRBV19	TRBD2	many	TGTGCCAGTAGTATGCGGTCCAGGGCGGGAGGACACCGGGAGACCCAGTACTTC	CASSMRSRAGGHRETQYF
TRBJ1-2	TRBV28	-	few	TGTGCCAGCAGCCTAAGGGAGAGGGGTAACTATGGCTACACCTTC	CASSLRERGNYGYTF
TRBJ2-5	TRBV20-1	TRBD1	-	TGCAGTGCTAGGGCTACAGGGGGAAGCAATCAGCCCCAGTACTTC	CSARATGGSNQPQYF
TRBJ1-2	TRBV2	TRBD1	-	TGTGCCAGTTGGGGGGCCCGGGACAGGGCGGGCGGCTACACCTTC	CASWGARDRAGGYTF
TRBJ1-2	TRBV7-2	TRBD1	-	TGTGCCAGCAGCTCGGACAGGGGCCGGAATGGCTACACCTTC	CASSSDRGRNGYTF
TRBJ1-2	TRBV28	-	many	TGTGCCAGCAGTTTAAGGAGGTATGGCTACACCTTC	CASSLRRYGYTF
TRBJ2-1	TRBV6-1	-	-	TGTGCCAGCAGTAACTATATTTTAAAGAAGACCTACAATGAGCAGTTCTTC	CASSNYILKKTYNEQFF
TRBJ1-2	TRBV11-2	-	many	TGTGCCAGCAGCTTTGGGGCAGTGGGGGGCTACACCTTC	CASSFGAVGGYTF
TRBJ2-1	TRBV14	-	many	TGTGCCAGCAGCCGAGCCGGGGATGAGCAGTTCTTC	CASSRAGDEQFF
TRBJ1-6	TRBV7-9	-	-	TGTGCCAGCAGCTTAGTTTTCCTACGAGCAGGGCTCTCACCCCTCCACTTT	CASSLVFLRAGLSPLHF
TRBJ2-3	TRBV24-1	-	-	TGTGCCCCACGCCAGCGGGGCACAGATACGCAGTATTTT	CAPRQRGTDTQYF
TRBJ1-2	TRBV7-2	-	few	TGTGCCAGCAGCCCGACTACTAACTATGGCTACACCTTC	CASSPTTNYGYTF
TRBJ2-1	TRBV20-1	-	many	TGCAGTGCTAGCCAGCACGAGACTTACAATGAGCAGTTCTTC	CSASQHETYNEQFF
TRBJ2-7	TRBV5-1	TRBD2	many	TGCGCCAGCAGCGACGGGGGGGGCCCCTACGAGCAGTACTTC	CASSDGGGPYEQYF
TRBJ1-2	TRBV5-1	-	-	TGCGCCAGCAGCTTGGGGCAGGGCTCCCTTCATGGCTACACCTTC	CASSLGQGSLHGYTF
TRBJ2-1	TRBV9	-	many	TGTGCCAGCAGCGTAGTGGGTACAGGGAGTGAGCAGTTCTTC	CASSVVGTGSEQFF
TRBJ2-2	TRBV19	-	many	TGTGCCAGTAGTATAGGGGTCCTAGGGGAGCTGTTTTTT	CASSIGVLGELFF
TRBJ1-1	TRBV6-6	TRBD1	-	TGTGCCAGCAGTGGGGGGACAGCGAACACTGAAGCTTTCTTT	CASSGGTANTEAFF
TRBJ2-3	TRBV19	TRBD1	-	TGTGCCAGTAGTATGGGACAGTTAGCAGATACGCAGTATTTT	CASSMGQLADTQYF
TRBJ2-6	TRBV5-8	-	many	TGTGCCAGCGGAGGGATGTCTGGGGCCAACGTCCTGACTTTC	CASGGMSGANVLTF
TRBJ1-6	TRBV7-9	-	many	TGTGCCAGCAGCTTAGAGGACAGCTATAATTCACCCCTCCACTTT	CASSLEDSYNSPLHF
TRBJ2-5	TRBV6-1	-	once	TGTGCCAGCAGTGAAGGAATTTCTAGAAAGACCCAGTACTTC	CASSEGISRKTQYF
TRBJ1-2	TRBV5-1	TRBD1	many	TGCGCCAGCAGCCGGGACAGGGGCTATGGCTACACCTTC	CASSRDRGYGYTF
TRBJ2-7	TRBV5-1	-	many	TGCGCCAGCAGCTTTTCAGTTACCTCCTACGAGCAGTACTTC	CASSFSVTSYEQYF
TRBJ2-5	TRBV4-3	-	many	TGCGCCAGCAGCCAGAAAGGGGACGACCAAGAGACCCAGTACTTC	CASSQKGDDQETQYF
TRBJ2-4	TRBV4-2	-	-	TGTGCCAGCAGCCAAGAGGAGACGGGACTAGCCAAAAACATTCAGTACTTC	CASSQEETGLAKNIQYF
TRBJ2-1	TRBV2	-	-	TGTGCCAGCAGCCGACCTGGGACATCCGTCCACAATGAGCAGTTCTTC	CASSRPGTSVHNEQFF
TRBJ2-7	TRBV7-9	-	many	TGTGCCAGCAGCCCCACCGACAGGCGCTACGAGCAGTACTTC	CASSPTDRRYEQYF
TRBJ2-1	TRBV19	-	many	TGTGCCAGTAGTATACGACAGGCCCTCGAGCAGTTCTTC	CASSIRQALEQFF